The source of this T cell receptor beta chain is a study of T cell responses to AZD1222 COVID-19 vaccine. Regarding the study as a whole: Baseline seropositivity characterized only a handful of AZD1222 recipients. Donors in the cohort were predominantly white British and more often female, and clonal diversity was possibly underestimated. Only after the peak T cell response were repertoires sampled.

Germline loops: CDR1 SGDLS, CDR2 YYNGEE. V shed 0 bases, J shed 7 bases, and the junction held 9 bases outside the gene matches. This CDR3 comprises 15 residues. Turning to this clone: Its specificity is unknown.

Clones were read by immunoSEQ multiplex PCR, and TCRdb kept only the in-frame ones, dropping some. The table lists approximately 150,000 clones, 91% of them singletons, with 3.8% in the top ten. Here the sequenced sample was peripheral blood, taken 28 days after the second AZD1222 dose. The chain links TRBV9 to TRBJ2-7; 8 positions agree with TRBD1. The source is an adult who received the AZD1222 COVID-19 vaccine. The DNA of the CDR3 is TGTGCCAGCAGCGTAGCTCGGGACAGGCCTACGGAGCAGTACTTC. Protein sequence: CASSVARDRPTEQYF.